This is a list of T cell receptor beta chains from one sample in a study of shared clonotypes between healthy human individuals. Profiling relied on immunoSEQ multiplex PCR, and the TCRdb table lists in-frame clones only, not all of them. The repertoire holds roughly 1,500,000 clones, with approximately 98.5% as singletons. The sequenced material came from naive CD4+ T cells sorted from blood. Source of these receptors: a man aged 25-40 years in good health. The CDR3 runs from the conserved cysteine through the conserved F or W. A D gene is named only where the DNA matches it firmly. Clone size appears in some rows only: once, few, many, or a class for an expanded clone.

D: NA
J: TRBJ2-7
size: NA
V: TRBV5-7
DNA: TGTGCCAGCAGCTTGGACTACTCCTACGAGCAGTACTTC
CDR3: CASSLDYSYEQYF

D: NA
J: TRBJ2-7
size: once
V: TRBV7-9
DNA: TGTGCCAGCAGCTTAGATGGGACATATGAGCAGTACTTC
CDR3: CASSLDGTYEQYF

D: NA
J: TRBJ2-1
size: NA
V: TRBV30
DNA: TGTGCCTGCCAAGCCGATAGTTACAATGAGCAGTTCTTC
CDR3: CACQADSYNEQFF

D: TRBD1
J: TRBJ1-4
size: NA
V: TRBV27
DNA: TGTGCCAGCAGTTTAAGCGACAGGGGTGGCGAAAAACTGTTTTTT
CDR3: CASSLSDRGGEKLFF

D: TRBD1
J: TRBJ1-2
size: NA
V: TRBV5-4
DNA: TGTGCCAGCAGCCCGGACAGGGTGATGCTCCCCTATGGCTACACCTTC
CDR3: CASSPDRVMLPYGYTF

D: NA
J: TRBJ2-5
size: NA
V: TRBV7-9
DNA: TGTGCCAGCAGCTTATTCGGGGCGGTCCAAGAGACCCAGTACTTC
CDR3: CASSLFGAVQETQYF

D: NA
J: TRBJ1-1
size: NA
V: TRBV4-2
DNA: TGTGCCAGCAGCCAAGATTCGAGTATATCTGAAGCTTTCTTT
CDR3: CASSQDSSISEAFF

D: NA
J: TRBJ2-6
size: NA
V: TRBV5-5
DNA: TGTGCCAGCAGCCGGCGGACACAAAGTCCCTCTGGGGCCAACGTCCTGACTTTC
CDR3: CASSRRTQSPSGANVLTF

D: NA
J: TRBJ1-5
size: NA
V: TRBV15
DNA: TGTGCCACCAGCAGGGTTCGGGCAGGGAGACAGCCCCAGCATTTT
CDR3: CATSRVRAGRQPQHF

D: NA
J: TRBJ2-2
size: NA
V: TRBV5-1
DNA: TGCGCCAGCAGATATGCCGGGACTCTGACCGGGGAGCTGTTTTTT
CDR3: CASRYAGTLTGELFF

D: NA
J: TRBJ2-1
size: NA
V: TRBV5-1
DNA: TGCGCCAGCATCTCTACACCCATCTATAACAATGAGCAGTTCTTC
CDR3: CASISTPIYNNEQFF

D: TRBD2
J: TRBJ2-7
size: NA
V: TRBV18
DNA: TGTGCCAGCTCATCGACTAGCGGGAGGGCCTCCTACGAGCAGTACTTC
CDR3: CASSSTSGRASYEQYF

D: NA
J: TRBJ2-3
size: once
V: TRBV9
DNA: TGTGCCAGCAGCGTAGCTAGAACAGATACGCAGTATTTT
CDR3: CASSVARTDTQYF

D: NA
J: TRBJ1-5
size: NA
V: TRBV4-3
DNA: TGCGCCAGCAGCCAAGTGATATTTGGGGAGCCCCAGCATTTT
CDR3: CASSQVIFGEPQHF

D: TRBD1
J: TRBJ1-2
size: few
V: TRBV11-2
DNA: TGTGCCAGCAGCGCTACAGGGGCCTATGGCTACACCTTC
CDR3: CASSATGAYGYTF

D: NA
J: TRBJ2-1
size: NA
V: TRBV18
DNA: TGTGCCAGCTCAAGGGACTACAGGGTCAATGAGCAGTTCTTC
CDR3: CASSRDYRVNEQFF

D: NA
J: TRBJ1-1
size: NA
V: TRBV5-1
DNA: TGCGCCAGCAGCTATTTAAGGACGGGTTCGGACACTGAAGCTTTCTTT
CDR3: CASSYLRTGSDTEAFF

D: NA
J: TRBJ2-3
size: NA
V: TRBV30
DNA: TGTGCCTGGAGTGCTCTTAAACTTCGCCTCGATACGCAGTATTTT
CDR3: CAWSALKLRLDTQYF

D: NA
J: TRBJ2-2
size: NA
V: TRBV5-1
DNA: TGCGCCAGCAGCTTGTCGGGACGGGATACCGGGGAGCTGTTTTTT
CDR3: CASSLSGRDTGELFF

D: NA
J: TRBJ2-2
size: NA
V: TRBV5-1
DNA: TGCGCCAGCAGCGCCACAGGGCGGGCCGGGGAGCTGTTTTTT
CDR3: CASSATGRAGELFF

D: TRBD2
J: TRBJ2-5
size: NA
V: TRBV5-4
DNA: TGTGCCAGCAGCTCCCAGCGGGGGCAGGGGGAGACCCAGTACTTC
CDR3: CASSSQRGQGETQYF

D: TRBD1
J: TRBJ1-4
size: NA
V: TRBV11-2
DNA: TGTGCCAGCAGCTCGGACAGGGAGTGGGATGAAAAACTGTTTTTT
CDR3: CASSSDREWDEKLFF

D: NA
J: TRBJ2-7
size: NA
V: TRBV9
DNA: TGTGCCAGCAGCGTAGGTGGGCTAGCCTCCTACGAGCAGTACTTC
CDR3: CASSVGGLASYEQYF

D: NA
J: TRBJ1-5
size: NA
V: TRBV19
DNA: TGTGCCAGTACCATAGGCTCGAAGTATCAGCCCCAGCATTTT
CDR3: CASTIGSKYQPQHF

D: NA
J: TRBJ1-1
size: NA
V: TRBV9
DNA: TGTGCCAGCAGCGTAGCCGGTAACACTGAAGCTTTCTTT
CDR3: CASSVAGNTEAFF

D: NA
J: TRBJ2-1
size: NA
V: TRBV18
DNA: TGTGCCAGCTCACCTCCCGGACTGATCTCCTACAATGAGCAGTTCTTC
CDR3: CASSPPGLISYNEQFF

D: TRBD1
J: TRBJ2-7
size: NA
V: TRBV4-3
DNA: TGCGCCAGCAGCCAAGATCAGGGGGCCCCCTACGAGCAGTACTTC
CDR3: CASSQDQGAPYEQYF

D: TRBD1
J: TRBJ2-7
size: NA
V: TRBV5-6
DNA: TGTGCCAGCAGCTTGGGTGGGACAGCCTACGAGCAGTACTTC
CDR3: CASSLGGTAYEQYF

D: NA
J: TRBJ1-1
size: NA
V: TRBV6-1
DNA: TGTGCCAGCAGTCCCCCCCGCCTTGAAGCTTTCTTT
CDR3: CASSPPRLEAFF

D: TRBD1
J: TRBJ1-5
size: NA
V: TRBV30
DNA: TGTGCCTGGAGTGGACCAGGGGGCATGCCCCAGCATTTT
CDR3: CAWSGPGGMPQHF

D: TRBD1
J: TRBJ1-1
size: NA
V: TRBV5-1
DNA: TGCGCCAGCAGCCTCCAGACCCCAACAGGGGTTCTAGGCACTGAAGCTTTCTTT
CDR3: CASSLQTPTGVLGTEAFF

D: TRBD2
J: TRBJ2-7
size: NA
V: TRBV4-3
DNA: TGCGCCAGCAGCCAAAGGGCGGCTAGCGGTTTCTACGAGCAGTACTTC
CDR3: CASSQRAASGFYEQYF

D: TRBD2
J: TRBJ2-1
size: NA
V: TRBV29-1
DNA: TGCAGCAATAGCGGGAGAGGGGAAGATGAGCAGTTCTTC
CDR3: CSNSGRGEDEQFF

D: NA
J: TRBJ2-3
size: NA
V: TRBV11-3
DNA: TGTGCCAGCAGCGACAGCTCCTTATTCTCGAGCACAGATACGCAGTATTTT
CDR3: CASSDSSLFSSTDTQYF

D: NA
J: TRBJ1-4
size: NA
V: TRBV9
DNA: TGTGCCAGCAGCGGACGACAGGCAACTAATGAAAAACTGTTTTTT
CDR3: CASSGRQATNEKLFF

D: NA
J: TRBJ2-7
size: NA
V: TRBV19
DNA: TGTGCCAGTAGTATTACCAGTTCGGACAGCTACTACGAGCAGTACTTC
CDR3: CASSITSSDSYYEQYF

D: TRBD1
J: TRBJ2-3
size: NA
V: TRBV7-9
DNA: TGTGCCAGCAGCCCCAGGGGGCCGCTGGGGACAGATACGCAGTATTTT
CDR3: CASSPRGPLGTDTQYF

D: NA
J: TRBJ2-2
size: NA
V: TRBV11-3
DNA: TGTGCCAGCAGCTTAATGTGGGACACCGGGGAGCTGTTTTTT
CDR3: CASSLMWDTGELFF

D: NA
J: TRBJ1-5
size: NA
V: TRBV27
DNA: TGTGCCAGCAGTGGGGCTCAAACCCCAAGCAATCAGCCCCAGCATTTT
CDR3: CASSGAQTPSNQPQHF

D: NA
J: TRBJ2-2
size: NA
V: TRBV5-1
DNA: TGCGCCAGCAGCTTATCCGGGACGGACACCGGGGAGCTGTTTTTT
CDR3: CASSLSGTDTGELFF

D: NA
J: TRBJ2-7
size: NA
V: TRBV30
DNA: TGTGCCTGGAGTAGATCCAGGGCTAAGATTAGCGAGCAGTACTTC
CDR3: CAWSRSRAKISEQYF

D: NA
J: TRBJ2-2
size: NA
V: TRBV7-7
DNA: TGTGCTAGCAGCACATCCCCCGGAGGGGAGCTGTTTTTT
CDR3: CASSTSPGGELFF

D: NA
J: TRBJ2-2
size: once
V: TRBV27
DNA: TGTGCCAGCAACAAGGGACAGAACACCGGGGAGCTGTTTTTT
CDR3: CASNKGQNTGELFF

D: NA
J: TRBJ1-2
size: NA
V: TRBV7-8
DNA: TGTGCCAGCAGCTCCCAGGGCCCGGGTAACTATGGCTACACCTTC
CDR3: CASSSQGPGNYGYTF

D: TRBD2
J: TRBJ2-1
size: NA
V: TRBV7-9
DNA: TGTGCCAGCAGCCCTAGAGGGACTAGCGGTAACTACAATGAGCAGTTCTTC
CDR3: CASSPRGTSGNYNEQFF

D: TRBD2
J: TRBJ2-1
size: NA
V: TRBV28
DNA: TGTGCCAGCAGTTTACCCGGGGGGAATGAGCAGTTCTTC
CDR3: CASSLPGGNEQFF

D: NA
J: TRBJ1-1
size: NA
V: TRBV5-6
DNA: TGTGCCAGCAGCTTGGTGGGGTGGGACACTGAAGCTTTCTTT
CDR3: CASSLVGWDTEAFF

D: NA
J: TRBJ2-5
size: NA
V: TRBV7-9
DNA: TGTGCCGGCGGCCCGTACCAAGAGACCCAGTACTTC
CDR3: CAGGPYQETQYF

D: NA
J: TRBJ2-6
size: NA
V: TRBV19
DNA: TGTGCCAGTAGTATACTAGCTATCTCTGGGGCCAACGTCCTGACTTTC
CDR3: CASSILAISGANVLTF

D: NA
J: TRBJ2-2
size: NA
V: TRBV28
DNA: TGTGCCACCATTAAGACCCCATGGGAGCTGTTTTTT
CDR3: CATIKTPWELFF

D: TRBD2
J: TRBJ2-1
size: NA
V: TRBV29-1
DNA: TGCAGCGTTGTAATCGGACTAGCGGGAGGTCCGGATTTCAATGAGCAGTTCTTC
CDR3: CSVVIGLAGGPDFNEQFF

D: NA
J: TRBJ1-5
size: NA
V: TRBV9
DNA: TGTGCCAGCAGCGTCGGTTCTAGCAATCAGCCCCAGCATTTT
CDR3: CASSVGSSNQPQHF

D: NA
J: TRBJ2-7
size: NA
V: TRBV6-5
DNA: TGTGCCAGCAGTAAGAGCTCCTACGAGCAGTACTTC
CDR3: CASSKSSYEQYF

D: NA
J: TRBJ1-4
size: NA
V: TRBV18
DNA: TGTGCCAGCTCACCTCGGGTTCTCTCTAATGAAAAACTGTTTTTT
CDR3: CASSPRVLSNEKLFF

D: TRBD1
J: TRBJ2-5
size: NA
V: TRBV6-5
DNA: TGTGCCAGCAGGATGACAGGGCGCGAGACCCAGTACTTC
CDR3: CASRMTGRETQYF

D: NA
J: TRBJ2-1
size: NA
V: TRBV7-9
DNA: TGTGCCAGCAGCCGTCGGCCGGGGAGGCCGGGCGAAGAGTTCTTC
CDR3: CASSRRPGRPGEEFF

D: NA
J: TRBJ2-1
size: NA
V: TRBV5-1
DNA: TGCGCCAGCAGCCAGGTACCGAAAAACTACAATGAGCAGTTCTTC
CDR3: CASSQVPKNYNEQFF

D: TRBD2
J: TRBJ2-3
size: NA
V: TRBV29-1
DNA: TGCAGCGTGACCGGACTAGCGGGACTCACAGATACGCAGTATTTT
CDR3: CSVTGLAGLTDTQYF

D: TRBD1
J: TRBJ1-1
size: NA
V: TRBV30
DNA: TGTGCCTGGAGCGGACAGGTCGTGACTGAAGCTTTCTTT
CDR3: CAWSGQVVTEAFF

D: NA
J: TRBJ2-2
size: NA
V: TRBV2
DNA: TGTGCCAGCAGGCCCGACCCAGCGGCCGGGGAGCTGTTTTTT
CDR3: CASRPDPAAGELFF